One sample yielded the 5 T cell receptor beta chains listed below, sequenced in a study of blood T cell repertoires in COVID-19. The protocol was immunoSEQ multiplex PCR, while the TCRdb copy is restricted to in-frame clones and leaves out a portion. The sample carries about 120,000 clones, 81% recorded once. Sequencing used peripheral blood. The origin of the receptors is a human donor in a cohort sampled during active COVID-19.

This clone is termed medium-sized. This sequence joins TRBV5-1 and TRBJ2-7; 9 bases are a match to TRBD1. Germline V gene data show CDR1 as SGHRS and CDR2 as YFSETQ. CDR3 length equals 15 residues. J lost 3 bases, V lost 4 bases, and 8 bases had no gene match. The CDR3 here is CASSEGTGPSYEQYF. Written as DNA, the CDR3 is TGCGCCAGCAGCGAAGGGACAGGGCCTAGCTACGAGCAGTACTTC.

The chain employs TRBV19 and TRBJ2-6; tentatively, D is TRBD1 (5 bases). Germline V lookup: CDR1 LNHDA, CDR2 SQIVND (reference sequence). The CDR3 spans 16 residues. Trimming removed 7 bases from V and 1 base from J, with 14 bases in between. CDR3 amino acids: CASTDLGDSGANVLTF. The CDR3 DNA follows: TGTGCCAGTACCGACCTAGGGGATTCTGGGGCCAACGTCCTGACTTTC.

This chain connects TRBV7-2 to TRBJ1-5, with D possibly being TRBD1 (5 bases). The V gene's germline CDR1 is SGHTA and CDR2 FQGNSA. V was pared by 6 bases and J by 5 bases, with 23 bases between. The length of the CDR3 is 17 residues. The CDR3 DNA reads TGTGCCAGCAGTCCCCGACCGGGGGGGACTCGACATCAGCCCCAGCATTTT. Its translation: CASSPRPGGTRHQPQHF.

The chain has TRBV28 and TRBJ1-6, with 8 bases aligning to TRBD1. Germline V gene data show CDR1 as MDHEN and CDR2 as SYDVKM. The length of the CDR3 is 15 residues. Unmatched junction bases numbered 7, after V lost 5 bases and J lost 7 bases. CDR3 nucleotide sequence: TGTGCCAGCAGTGTTTGGACAGGGAACAATTCACCCCTCCACTTT. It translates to CASSVWTGNNSPLHF.

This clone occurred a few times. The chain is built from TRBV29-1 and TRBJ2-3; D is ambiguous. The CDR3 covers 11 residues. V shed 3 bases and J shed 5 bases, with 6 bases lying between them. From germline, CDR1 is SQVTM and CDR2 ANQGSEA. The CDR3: CSVDFVDTQYF. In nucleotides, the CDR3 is TGCAGCGTTGACTTTGTAGATACGCAGTATTTT.